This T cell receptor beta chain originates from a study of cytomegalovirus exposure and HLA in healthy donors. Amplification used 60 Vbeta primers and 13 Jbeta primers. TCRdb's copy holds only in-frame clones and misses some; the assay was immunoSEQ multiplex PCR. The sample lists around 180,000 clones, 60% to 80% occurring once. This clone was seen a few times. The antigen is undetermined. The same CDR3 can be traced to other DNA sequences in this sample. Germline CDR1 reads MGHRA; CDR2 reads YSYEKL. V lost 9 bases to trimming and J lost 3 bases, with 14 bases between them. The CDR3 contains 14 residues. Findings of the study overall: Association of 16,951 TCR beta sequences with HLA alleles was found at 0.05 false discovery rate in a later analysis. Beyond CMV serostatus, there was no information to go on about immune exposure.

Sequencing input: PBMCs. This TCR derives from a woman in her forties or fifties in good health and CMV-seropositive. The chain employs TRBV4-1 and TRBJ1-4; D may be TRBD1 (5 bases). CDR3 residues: CASSQGVANEKLFF. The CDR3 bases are TGCGCCAGTTCCCAGGGTGTAGCTAATGAAAAACTGTTTTTT.